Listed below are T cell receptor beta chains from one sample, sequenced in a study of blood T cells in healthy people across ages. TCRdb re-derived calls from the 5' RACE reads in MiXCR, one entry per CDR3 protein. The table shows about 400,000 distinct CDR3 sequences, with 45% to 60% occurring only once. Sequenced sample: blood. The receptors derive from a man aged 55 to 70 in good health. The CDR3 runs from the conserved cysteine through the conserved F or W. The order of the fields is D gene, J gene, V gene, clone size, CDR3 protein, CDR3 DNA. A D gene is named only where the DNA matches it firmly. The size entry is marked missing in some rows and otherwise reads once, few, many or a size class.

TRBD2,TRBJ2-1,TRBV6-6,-,CASSLAGGPSNEQFF,TGTGCCAGCAGTTTAGCGGGAGGGCCGTCCAATGAGCAGTTCTTC
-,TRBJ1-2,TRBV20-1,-,CSAPKINRDHGYTF,TGCAGTGCCCCGAAAATAAACAGGGACCATGGCTACACCTTC
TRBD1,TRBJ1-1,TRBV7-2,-,CASSLATGGGTEAFF,TGTGCCAGCAGCTTAGCCACAGGGGGCGGCACTGAAGCTTTCTTT
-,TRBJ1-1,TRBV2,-,CASSAAGVTEAFF,TGTGCCAGCAGTGCGGCGGGGGTCACTGAAGCTTTCTTT
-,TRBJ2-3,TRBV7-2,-,CASREGPPDTQYF,TGTGCCAGCAGAGAGGGTCCCCCAGATACGCAGTATTTT
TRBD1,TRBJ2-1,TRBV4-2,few,CASSQGTGQYNEQFF,TGTGCCAGCAGCCAAGGAACGGGACAGTACAATGAGCAGTTCTTC
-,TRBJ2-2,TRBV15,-,CATSRRRGELFF,TGTGCCACCAGCAGACGGCGGGGGGAGCTGTTTTTT
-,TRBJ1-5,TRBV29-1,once,CSVGGVSNQPQHF,TGCAGCGTTGGAGGGGTAAGCAATCAGCCCCAGCATTTT
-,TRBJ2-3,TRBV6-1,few,CASSEMGGGPTDTQYF,TGTGCCAGCAGTGAGATGGGCGGGGGCCCCACAGATACGCAGTATTTT
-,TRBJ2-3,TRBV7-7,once,CASSLGSGGRDTQYF,TGTGCTAGCAGCTTAGGGTCTGGCGGACGCGATACGCAGTATTTT
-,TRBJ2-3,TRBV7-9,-,CASSLASSGADTQYF,TGTGCCAGCAGCTTAGCCTCATCGGGGGCAGATACGCAGTATTTT
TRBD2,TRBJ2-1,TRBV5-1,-,CASSPPSGVNNEQFF,TGCGCCAGCAGCCCACCTAGCGGGGTGAACAATGAGCAGTTCTTC
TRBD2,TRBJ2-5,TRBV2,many,CASSLTSGGGKTQYF,TGTGCCAGCAGCCTGACTAGCGGGGGGGGAAAGACCCAGTACTTC
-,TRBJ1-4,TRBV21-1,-,CASSRRQSNEKLFF,TGTGCCAGCAGCAGGCGGCAGTCTAATGAAAAACTGTTTTTT
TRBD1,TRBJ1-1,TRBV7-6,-,CASSLLDRVNTEAFF,TGTGCCAGCAGCTTACTGGACAGGGTGAACACTGAAGCTTTCTTT
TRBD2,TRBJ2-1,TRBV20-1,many,CSARPEASGHNEQFF,TGCAGTGCTAGACCGGAGGCTAGCGGCCACAATGAGCAGTTCTTC
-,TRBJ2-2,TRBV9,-,CASSGNILPRELFF,TGTGCCAGCAGCGGGAACATATTACCAAGGGAGCTGTTTTTT
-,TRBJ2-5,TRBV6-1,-,CASSSYTETQYF,TGTGCCAGCAGTTCGTATACAGAGACCCAGTACTTC
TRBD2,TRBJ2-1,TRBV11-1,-,CASSPGTSGSTYNEQFF,TGTGCCAGCAGCCCCGGGACTAGCGGGAGTACGTACAATGAGCAGTTCTTC
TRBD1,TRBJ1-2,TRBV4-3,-,CASSQVGQGKGVAGYTF,TGCGCCAGCAGCCAAGTGGGACAGGGGAAAGGGGTTGCTGGCTACACCTTC
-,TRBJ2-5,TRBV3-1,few,CASSQARLQQETQYF,TGTGCCAGCAGCCAAGCTCGGCTGCAACAAGAGACCCAGTACTTC
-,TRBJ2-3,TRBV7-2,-,CASSLEFGRVTDTQYF,TGTGCCAGCAGCTTAGAATTCGGCAGGGTCACAGATACGCAGTATTTT
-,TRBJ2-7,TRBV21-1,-,CASPVGQGDHEQYF,TGTGCCAGCCCAGTGGGACAGGGGGACCACGAGCAGTACTTC
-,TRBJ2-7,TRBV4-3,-,CASSPQGAHGYEQYF,TGCGCCAGCAGCCCCCAAGGGGCCCATGGCTACGAGCAGTACTTC
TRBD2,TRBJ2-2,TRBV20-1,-,CSGRGGVNTGELFF,TGCAGTGGTCGGGGAGGGGTGAACACCGGGGAGCTGTTTTTT
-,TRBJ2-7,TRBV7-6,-,CASSPPVDGACNEQYF,TGTGCCAGCAGCCCCCCGGTTGACGGGGCGTGTAACGAGCAGTACTTC
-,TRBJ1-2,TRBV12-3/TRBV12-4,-,CASSPGGPKPGAYGYTF,TGTGCCAGCAGCCCTGGGGGACCTAAGCCTGGCGCCTATGGCTACACCTTC
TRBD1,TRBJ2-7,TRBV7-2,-,CASSNTGQGGYEQYF,TGTGCCAGCAGCAACACGGGACAGGGAGGGTACGAGCAGTACTTC
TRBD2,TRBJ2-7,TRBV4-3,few,CASSQEVLAGVRDNEQYF,TGCGCCAGCAGCCAAGAGGTACTAGCGGGAGTAAGGGACAATGAGCAGTACTTC
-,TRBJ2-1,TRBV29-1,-,CSVGGGLDSYNEQFF,TGCAGCGTTGGTGGGGGGCTAGACTCCTACAATGAGCAGTTCTTC
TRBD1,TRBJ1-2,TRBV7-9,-,CASSPGQTFYGYTF,TGTGCCAGCAGCCCGGGACAGACCTTCTATGGCTACACCTTC
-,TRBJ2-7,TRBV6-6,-,CASSYSTQTYEQYF,TGTGCCAGCAGTTACTCTACCCAGACCTACGAGCAGTACTTC
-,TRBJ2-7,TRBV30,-,CAWSGTGNYEQYF,TGTGCCTGGAGTGGAACAGGGAACTACGAGCAGTACTTC
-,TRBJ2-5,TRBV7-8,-,CAGSPGRQGTQYF,TGTGCCGGCAGCCCAGGAAGGCAGGGGACCCAGTACTTC
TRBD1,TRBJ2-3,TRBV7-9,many,CASSPGTGYTDTQYF,TGTGCCAGCAGCCCCGGGACAGGGTACACAGATACGCAGTATTTT
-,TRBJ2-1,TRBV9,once,CASSVAEVSYNEQFF,TGTGCCAGCAGCGTAGCTGAGGTCTCCTACAACGAGCAGTTCTTC
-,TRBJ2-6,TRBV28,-,CASSSPGPGANVLTF,TGTGCCAGCAGTTCGCCAGGGCCTGGGGCCAACGTCCTGACTTTC
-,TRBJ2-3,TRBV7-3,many,CASSLTPTTDTQYF,TGTGCCAGCAGCTTAACCCCGACCACAGATACGCAGTATTTT
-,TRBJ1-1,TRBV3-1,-,CASTQFQGAVTEAFF,TGTGCCAGCACCCAGTTTCAGGGCGCGGTCACTGAAGCTTTCTTT
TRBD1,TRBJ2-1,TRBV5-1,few,CASSLRDRDDEQFF,TGCGCCAGCAGCCTGCGGGACAGGGACGATGAGCAGTTCTTC